This T cell receptor beta chain stems from a study of vaccination and CD4 T cells after COVID-19. Regarding this clonotype: Its antigen is currently unknown.

Oncomine TCR Beta short-read sequencing was applied to DNA from cultured CD4+ T cells. TCRdb redid the calling of the PCR reads with MiXCR, one entry per CDR3 protein. The table includes roughly 17,000 distinct CDR3 sequences, around two fifths detected once. V lost 0 bases and J 4 bases, leaving 7 bases between the germline ends. CDR1 and CDR2 (germline): DFQATT, SNEGSKA (reference sequence). CDR3 length: 12 amino acids. The treatment: approximately 9-day PBMC culture with coronavirus spike peptide pools or control peptides (ViraFEST assay). The V gene is TRBV20-1, the J gene TRBJ2-7; D gene ambiguous. The sample was CD4+ T cells from blood, cultured in vitro. The TCR was taken from a human donor who had recovered from COVID-19. In DNA form, the CDR3 reads TGCAGTGCTAGAGATCCGCTTTACGAGCAGTACTTC. Translation: CSARDPLYEQYF.